The rows below give T cell receptor beta chains drawn from one sample of a study of cytomegalovirus exposure and HLA in healthy donors. Generated by immunoSEQ multiplex PCR, the TCRdb table keeps only in-frame clones and is missing some. Seen here are 95,000 to 150,000 clones, 80% observed once, and the top ten hold around 2%. The sequenced material came from PBMCs. The origin of the receptors is a man aged 25-45 years in good health and CMV-seronegative. CDR3s include the opening cysteine and the closing phenylalanine or tryptophan. The D gene is left open where the match is weak. Size is stated for part of the rows, as once, few or many counts, or as a class when the clone is expanded.

>.|.|TRBJ1-1|TRBV2|9
TGTGCCAGCACAGGGGTAGCTTTCTTT
CASTGVAFF
>.|TRBD1|TRBJ1-1|TRBV7-6|14
TGTGCCAGCAGCTTACAGGGGGCGAGCACTGAAGCTTTCTTT
CASSLQGASTEAFF
>.|.|TRBJ1-6|TRBV6-1|13
TGTGCCAGCAGGATAAATACAGGGTCACCCCTCCACTTT
CASRINTGSPLHF
>.|TRBD2|TRBJ2-1|TRBV6-1|16
TGTGCCAGCAGTGCGCGGGGGGCCGACGTCCCCAATGAGCAGTTCTTC
CASSARGADVPNEQFF
>.|TRBD2|TRBJ2-5|TRBV5-6|14
TGTGCCAGTCGACTAGCGGGGGCTCAAGAGACCCAGTACTTC
CASRLAGAQETQYF
>few|TRBD1|TRBJ1-3|TRBV7-9|15
TGTGCCAGCAGCACGAAGACAGGGCCTGGAAACACCATATATTTT
CASSTKTGPGNTIYF
>.|.|TRBJ2-3|TRBV29-1|15
TGCAGCGTCCTCGCTATGGTCGTTAGCACAGATACGCAGTATTTT
CSVLAMVVSTDTQYF
>.|.|TRBJ2-7|TRBV6-1|13
TGTGCCAGCAGTGAACCACAGGGCTACGAGCAGTACTTC
CASSEPQGYEQYF
>.|TRBD1|TRBJ2-1|TRBV6-4|14
TGTGCCAGCAGCCCCGGGACAGGGGCCAATGAGCAGTTCTTC
CASSPGTGANEQFF
>.|TRBD2|TRBJ2-3|TRBV9|17
TGTGCCAGCAGCGGGCCCCTTCTAGCGGGGTCGGGGGATACGCAGTATTTT
CASSGPLLAGSGDTQYF
>.|TRBD1|TRBJ1-1|TRBV5-1|16
TGCGCCAGCAGCTACGGACAGGGAACGTTGAACACTGAAGCTTTCTTT
CASSYGQGTLNTEAFF
>.|TRBD2|TRBJ2-1|TRBV7-8|17
TGTGCCAGCAGCCCCGGACTAGCGGGGGGGAACTACAATGAGCAGTTCTTC
CASSPGLAGGNYNEQFF
>.|.|TRBJ2-1|TRBV19|14
TGTGCCAGTAGTATAGATGAGTGGTACAATGAGCAGTTCTTC
CASSIDEWYNEQFF
>.|.|TRBJ2-7|TRBV6-5|16
TGTGCCAGCAGTTACTCGAGGCGAGGGAAGGCCCACGAGCAGTACTTC
CASSYSRRGKAHEQYF
>once|.|TRBJ2-3|TRBV5-1|11
TGCGCCAGCAGCCTCACAGATACGCAGTATTTT
CASSLTDTQYF
>.|TRBD2|TRBJ2-5|TRBV5-6|15
TGTGCCAGCAGCTTACGACTAGCGGGGCGGGAGACCCAGTACTTC
CASSLRLAGRETQYF
>.|.|TRBJ2-1|TRBV19|14
TGTGCCAGTACTCGAGCGGGTCCGGCGAATGAGCAGTTCTTC
CASTRAGPANEQFF